The following is a T cell receptor (beta chain) sequence with its context. Recently diagnosed hyperthyroidism of less than 2 months' duration affected patients aged 18 to 65. These data belong to a study of T cells in Graves' hyperthyroidism and ophthalmopathy. The TCR beta CDR3 regions underwent amplification using RNA transcripts as the source. The primer set for the first-round RT-PCR of the TCR CDR3 was HTBI. From the multiplex PCR reads, TCRdb called clonotypes with MiXCR, one entry per CDR3 protein. The sample has about 360,000 distinct CDR3 sequences, approximately 14% seen once. This sequence originates from a woman under 30 with Graves' hyperthyroidism that later progressed to Graves' ophthalmopathy. The specimen sequenced was blood.

The CDR3 region is CASSVGQPPYSYEQFF. CDR3 DNA sequence: TGTGCCAGTAGTGTGGGACAGCCGCCATACTCCTACGAGCAGTTCTTC. This chain joins TRBV19 and TRBJ2-7; 7 nucleotides agree with TRBD1. The J call may be mistaken, given a closer DNA end match to TRBJ2-1. Germline CDR1 LNHDA, CDR2 SQIVND (reference sequence). CDR3 length equals 16 residues.